A selection of T cell receptor beta chains follows, all from one sample in a study of blood T cell repertoires in COVID-19. Measured with immunoSEQ multiplex PCR; TCRdb has only the in-frame clones, and not every one. The repertoire has roughly 200,000 clones, about 80% of them found once; the top ten carry less than 5.5%. The sample was peripheral blood. Every receptor here comes from a man in his fifties with active or convalescent COVID-19. CDR3s include the opening cysteine and the closing phenylalanine or tryptophan. The order of the fields is V gene, clone size, D gene, J gene, CDR3 length, CDR3 protein, CDR3 DNA. D genes are given only for firm matches. Where a row states a size, it is once, few, many or the class of an expanded clone; other rows omit it.

TRBV9,NA,NA,TRBJ1-5,13,CASSTHEGQPQHF,TGTGCCAGCAGCACCCATGAGGGTCAGCCCCAGCATTTT
TRBV3-1/TRBV3-2,NA,NA,TRBJ2-7,14,CASSQGRVGYEQYF,TGTGCCAGCAGCCAAGGGCGGGTGGGCTACGAGCAGTACTTC
TRBV20-1,NA,TRBD1,TRBJ2-7,11,CSAPGQSEQYF,TGCAGTGCCCCGGGACAGTCCGAGCAGTACTTC
TRBV5-6,NA,NA,TRBJ1-1,15,CANKSTGVMNTEAFF,TGTGCCAACAAGTCGACCGGAGTTATGAACACTGAAGCTTTCTTT
TRBV15,once,NA,TRBJ2-3,14,CATSRVRGTDTQYF,TGTGCCACCAGCAGAGTTCGGGGGACGGATACGCAGTATTTT
TRBV6-5,NA,TRBD2,TRBJ2-1,15,CASSYASGGHNEQFF,TGTGCCAGCAGTTACGCTAGCGGGGGGCACAATGAGCAGTTCTTC
TRBV29-1,NA,TRBD1,TRBJ2-7,13,CSVRAGGFAEQYF,TGCAGCGTTCGTGCAGGGGGTTTCGCCGAGCAGTACTTC
TRBV27,NA,NA,TRBJ1-6,16,CASSLSGGGYNSPLHF,TGTGCCAGCAGTTTATCTGGGGGGGGGTATAATTCACCCCTCCACTTT
TRBV3-1/TRBV3-2,NA,TRBD1,TRBJ2-1,13,CASRGGGWNEQFF,TGTGCCAGCAGAGGGGGCGGGTGGAATGAGCAGTTCTTC
TRBV18,NA,TRBD1,TRBJ1-2,15,CASSPNRGYSDGYTF,TGTGCCAGCTCACCTAACAGGGGATACAGTGATGGCTACACCTTC
TRBV24-1,NA,TRBD2,TRBJ2-3,18,CATSDFPPSGPLTDTQYF,TGTGCCACCAGTGATTTTCCCCCTAGCGGACCTCTCACAGATACGCAGTATTTT
TRBV3-1/TRBV3-2,NA,NA,TRBJ1-6,14,CASRLRELGSPLHF,TGTGCCAGCAGGCTCAGGGAATTAGGATCACCCCTCCACTTT
TRBV2,NA,TRBD1,TRBJ1-2,14,CASSERGQGAGYTF,TGTGCCAGCAGTGAAAGGGGGCAGGGGGCGGGCTACACCTTC
TRBV15,NA,NA,TRBJ2-7,14,CATSRGLLLGEQYF,TGTGCCACCAGCAGAGGACTGTTATTGGGCGAGCAGTACTTC
TRBV19,NA,NA,TRBJ2-1,13,CASSISGQGEQFF,TGTGCCAGTAGTATATCCGGGCAGGGGGAGCAGTTCTTC
TRBV30,NA,NA,TRBJ1-3,15,CAWSSDYGSGNTIYF,TGTGCCTGGAGTTCCGACTACGGCTCTGGAAACACCATATATTTT
TRBV5-1,NA,TRBD1,TRBJ2-2,15,CASRLTGGNTGELFF,TGCGCCAGCAGACTTACAGGGGGCAATACCGGGGAGCTGTTTTTT
TRBV5-5,NA,TRBD1,TRBJ2-3,16,CASSLLTGGDTDTQYF,TGTGCCAGCAGCTTGCTTACAGGGGGAGACACAGATACGCAGTATTTT
TRBV15,NA,TRBD1,TRBJ2-1,16,CATSRAGTGAYNEQFF,TGTGCCACCAGCAGGGCCGGGACAGGGGCCTACAATGAGCAGTTCTTC
TRBV6-6,NA,TRBD2,TRBJ2-7,12,CASSNGRGEQYF,TGTGCCAGCAGTAACGGGAGGGGCGAGCAGTACTTC
TRBV9,NA,NA,TRBJ2-2,13,CASSASTAGELFF,TGTGCCAGCAGCGCCTCCACGGCCGGGGAGCTGTTTTTT
TRBV24-1,NA,NA,TRBJ1-2,14,CATSDGWAGESYTF,TGTGCCACCAGTGATGGCTGGGCAGGGGAAAGCTACACCTTC
TRBV6-1,once,NA,TRBJ2-1,17,CASSEEGWPGVGNEQFF,TGTGCCAGCAGTGAAGAAGGTTGGCCGGGGGTTGGGAATGAGCAGTTCTTC
TRBV28,NA,NA,TRBJ2-7,14,CASSVGGPAGEQYF,TGTGCCAGCAGTGTGGGGGGACCAGCCGGGGAGCAGTACTTC
TRBV28,NA,NA,TRBJ1-4,14,CASSLRQVDEKLFF,TGTGCCAGCAGTTTACGACAGGTCGACGAAAAACTGTTTTTT
TRBV3-1/TRBV3-2,NA,NA,TRBJ2-5,15,CASSQEGQGTETQYF,TGTGCCAGCAGCCAAGAAGGGCAGGGGACAGAGACCCAGTACTTC
TRBV5-6,NA,TRBD2,TRBJ2-7,14,CASSSAGRLWEQYF,TGTGCCAGCAGCTCAGCGGGACGCCTCTGGGAGCAGTACTTC
TRBV6-6,NA,TRBD1,TRBJ1-2,14,CASSPTGTGYGYTF,TGTGCCAGCAGTCCCACCGGGACAGGGTATGGCTACACCTTC
TRBV6-1,NA,TRBD2,TRBJ2-5,17,CASSEALRAGPQETQYF,TGTGCCAGCAGTGAAGCGCTTCGAGCGGGGCCTCAAGAGACCCAGTACTTC
TRBV28,NA,NA,TRBJ1-4,15,CASSLRPLGGEKLFF,TGTGCCAGCAGTTTAAGGCCTTTAGGCGGGGAAAAACTGTTTTTT
TRBV29-1,NA,NA,TRBJ1-1,15,CSVGPKGGLNTEAFF,TGCAGCGTTGGCCCGAAAGGGGGATTGAACACTGAAGCTTTCTTT
TRBV5-1,NA,TRBD1,TRBJ2-7,15,CASSLLGQRSYEQYF,TGCGCCAGCAGCTTGCTGGGACAGCGCTCCTACGAGCAGTACTTC
TRBV7-9,NA,NA,TRBJ1-2,11,CASSQIYGYTF,TGTGCCAGCAGCCAGATATATGGCTACACCTTC
TRBV7-2,NA,NA,TRBJ1-5,16,CASSLSGGGANQPQHF,TGTGCCAGCAGCTTGAGTGGAGGGGGGGCAAATCAGCCCCAGCATTTT